The source of this T cell receptor (beta chain) is a study of T cell clonality in common variable immunodeficiency (dated by TCRdb to about 2015). What the authors observed across the whole study: Compared with healthy controls, CVID subjects showed increased TCRbeta clonality (t-test p = 0.018), a feature most characteristic of about a third of subjects. CVID TCRbeta sequences reportedly showed fewer deletions and N-nucleotide insertions and lacked highly modified clones with 13 or more V deletions. Patient heterogeneity within the CVID cohort put limits on correlating repertoire features with clinical complications. Despite equal DNA input, controls averaged approximately 77,000 unique sequences per sample versus around 30,000 in CVID samples. CVID subjects shared fewer TCRbeta clones with each other than healthy controls did (p < 0.0001). According to the authors, figuring out what caused the increased clonality in CVID would require sequencing the repertoires of T cell subpopulations.

Standard criteria, namely reduction of serum IgG, IgA and/or IgM below the normal range together with specific antibody deficiency, were applied for the diagnosis of CVID. The CVID group comprised fewer than 50 subjects, 15 or so female and approximately 30 male, aged 9 to 64 years with a mean age of approximately 42. Both CVID patients and healthy controls were predominantly of Caucasian heritage. At the time of study participation, every CVID subject had been on replacement immunoglobulin therapy for one year or longer. When blood was collected, none of the CVID subjects were ill or on immunomodulatory or immunosuppressive medication. From each donor, roughly 5 to 8 ml of heparinized peripheral whole blood was collected. Genomic DNA from adults with common variable immune deficiency (CVID) and from healthy adult controls was used for sequencing of TCRbeta CDR3 repertoires. Diluted blood was density-centrifuged over Hypaque 1077 or Ficoll-Paque to isolate peripheral blood mononuclear cells. Genomic DNA was obtained from unsorted mononuclear cells through either Qiagen column purification or a centrifugation-based method.

CDR1 and CDR2 (SGHRS, YFSETQ) derive from the germline V gene. V has 0 bases trimmed and J has 5 bases trimmed; junction bases matching no gene number 4. The CDR3 sequence holds 14 residues, the cysteine and phenylalanine included. Shown are 33 bases from within the CDR3, in frame from base 1. For sequencing input, CVID and control samples contributed equivalent amounts of genomic DNA. For every sample, a 60 bp segment covering the rearranged TCRbeta CDR3 region was amplified and then sequenced. The immunoSEQ assay, a bias-corrected multiplex PCR combined with high-throughput sequencing, was used to amplify TCRbeta. On the authors' methods: Each unique nucleotide sequence was treated as a clone and annotated with V, D and J genes, copy number and frequency. Sequences were labeled productive if in frame, and non-productive if out of frame or containing stop codons. Clonality was calculated from Shannon's entropy as previously described. Mean CDR3 Kyte-Doolittle hydropathy was derived from the predicted amino acid sequences of productive clones. Using the R hclust function, scaled V gene usage was clustered hierarchically with Manhattan distance and complete linkage. To assess clone sharing by CDR3 amino acid sequence, 12 repertoires per group were resampled over 100 rounds. The repertoires were searched for about 70 published EBV-specific and 245 published CMV-specific TCRbeta sequences. Analysis left out a couple of CVID samples that produced under 10,000 sequences, so 35 to 50 CVID repertoires remained. The table comes from immuneACCESS by way of TCRdb, which keeps in-frame sequences with V and J called. Part of the clones is missing from these tables; in studies checked, under half for an unresolved V gene and the rest for unknown reasons. V and J calls and clone size are given by that table; D and trimming were obtained from the DNA. In this sample the table shows approximately 21,000 clones, and no singletons are among them. The biggest ten clones account for roughly 2.7% of the sample.

The sample holds many counts of this clone. The antigen it recognizes is unknown. The read finishes 3 residues shy of the CDR3 end, and the germline J gene is used to complete it. The sequence is built from TRBV5-1 and TRBJ2-7, with TRBD2 matching 8 junction bases. The sequence was obtained from a human donor with common variable immunodeficiency. The source material was peripheral blood mononuclear cells. CDR3 sequence: CASSLEFSGNEQYF. The sequenced CDR3 bases are TGCGCCAGCAGCTTGGAGTTTAGCGGGAACGAG.